This entry lists 24 T cell receptor beta chains sequenced from one sample in a study of Graves' ophthalmopathy and Graves' hyperthyroidism. The authors amplified TCR beta CDR3 regions, and they did so from RNA transcripts for repertoire sequencing. First-round RT-PCR employed HTBI primers, with a second-round multiplex PCR after it. From the multiplex PCR reads, TCRdb called clonotypes with MiXCR, one entry per CDR3 protein. The sample records about 1.1 million distinct CDR3 sequences, about two fifths being singletons. Sequences were obtained from peripheral blood or thyroid tissue (not recorded which). The receptor set was obtained from an adult man with Graves' hyperthyroidism.

The rearrangement uses TRBV15 and TRBJ1-2; D gene uncertain. Trimming removed 3 bases from V and 5 bases from J, with 7 bases in between. Germline CDR1 is LNHNV and CDR2 is YYDKDF (reference sequence). The CDR3 consists of 12 residues. The CDR3 spells CATSSQEYGYTF. The CDR3 DNA sequence: TGTGCCACCAGCAGCCAGGAGTATGGCTACACCTTC.

The sample holds many counts of this clonotype. J is TRBJ1-5 and V is TRBV20-1; D remains ambiguous. Between the trimmed V and J ends, which lost 2 bases and 5 bases, there was a span of 16 bases. Germline CDR1 reads DFQATT; CDR2 reads SNEGSKA (reference sequence). The CDR3 length is 15 residues. DNA for the CDR3: TGCAGTGCTAGATCTGAGGGATGGGAGGATCAGCCCCAGCATTTT. Its protein is CSARSEGWEDQPQHF.

This clonotype turned up a few times. The gene calls are TRBV4-2 and TRBJ1-1; D not resolved. The V end lost 4 bases, the J end lost 0 bases, and 18 bases lay between the germline ends. From germline, CDR1 is LGHNA and CDR2 YNFKEQ. The CDR3 is 17 residues long. The CDR3 nucleotides read TGTGCCAGCAGCCCACCTACCGGAGAGGGATTGAACACTGAAGCTTTCTTT. Encoded protein: CASSPPTGEGLNTEAFF.

DNA for the CDR3: TGTGCCAGCAGCTCCTCGGACAGGGGGAAGGGTCAGCCCCAGCATTTT. Its translation: CASSSSDRGKGQPQHF. The V call is TRBV7-2, the J call TRBJ1-5, with 10 nucleotides matching TRBD1. With V trimmed by 4 bases and J by 6 bases, 9 bases remained unmatched. From germline, CDR1 is SGHTA and CDR2 FQGNSA. CDR3 length: 16 residues.

Many counts were recorded for this clonotype. The rearrangement joins TRBV20-1 to TRBJ2-7; maybe TRBD1 (6 bases). Germline CDR1 reads DFQATT; CDR2 reads SNEGSKA (reference sequence). The CDR3 has 15 residues. V was pared by 3 bases and J by 5 bases, with 20 bases between. The CDR3 coding sequence is TGCAGTGCTAGTGGAGGTGCGCAGGGGCTCCACGAGCAGTACTTC. Its translation is CSASGGAQGLHEQYF.

This chain uses TRBV19 with TRBJ1-1; D is uncertain. CDR1 is LNHDA and CDR2 is SQIVND in the germline V gene (reference sequence). The CDR3 has 11 residues. V shed 4 bases and J shed 4 bases, with 4 bases lying between them. The CDR3 DNA reads TGTGCCAGTAGTAACCCCACTGAAGCTTTCTTT. Protein: CASSNPTEAFF.

This rearrangement joins TRBV7-9 to TRBJ1-1; D possibly corresponds to TRBD1 (5 bases). Trimming removed 5 bases from V and 6 bases from J, with 10 bases in between. Germline V gene lookup returns CDR1 SEHNR and CDR2 FQNEAQ (reference sequence). The CDR3 runs 12 residues. The CDR3 region is CASSRGIAEAFF. CDR3 in DNA: TGTGCCAGCAGCCGGGGGATTGCTGAAGCTTTCTTT.

This clonotype was recorded at least ten times. This rearrangement joins TRBV6-6 to TRBJ1-2, with unresolved D. CDR1 and CDR2 from the germline V gene are MNHNY and SVGAGI (reference sequence). V was shortened by 6 bases and J by 6 bases, with 11 bases between the two germline ends. There are 12 residues in the CDR3. CDR3 amino acids: CASRHYLDGYTF. CDR3 bases: TGTGCCAGCAGACACTATTTGGATGGCTACACCTTC.

This clonotype showed up many times. The chain employs TRBV15 and TRBJ2-5; 7 nucleotides align to TRBD2. CDR1 LNHNV and CDR2 YYDKDF come from the germline V gene (reference sequence). V dropped 1 base and J dropped 5; count of bases not matched to a gene: 7. This CDR3 comprises 15 residues. CDR3 bases: TGTGCCACCAGCAGAGCCGGCGGGAGTATGGAGACCCAGTACTTC. This gives the protein CATSRAGGSMETQYF.

The chain is built from TRBV7-7 and TRBJ2-2; 7 positions agree with TRBD1. This CDR3 contains 18 residues. The V and J ends lost 5 bases and 7 bases, in that order; junction bases with no gene match: 19. Germline V gene data show CDR1 as SSHAT and CDR2 as FNYEAQ (reference sequence). In DNA form, the CDR3 reads TGTGCCAGCAGCACGACAGGGCCGGGTGGGGCTCCCGACGGGGAGCTGTTTTTT. This encodes CASSTTGPGGAPDGELFF.

This clonotype occurred many times. The chain links TRBV7-9 to TRBJ1-6, with D perhaps matching TRBD1 (5 bases). V was clipped by 6 bases and J by 0 bases, with 15 bases between them. Germline values: CDR1 SEHNR, CDR2 FQNEAQ (reference sequence). The CDR3 length is 17 residues. The chain's CDR3 is CASSHQGPSSYNSPLHF. Written as DNA, the CDR3 is TGTGCCAGCAGTCACCAGGGTCCCAGCTCCTATAATTCACCCCTCCACTTT. Variable domain in full (rest from reference TRBV7-9 and TRBJ1-6): DTGVSQNPRHKITKRGQNVTFRCDPISEHNRLYWYRQTLGQGPEFLTYFQNEAQLEKSRLLSDRFSAERPKGSFSTLEIQRTEQGDSAMYLCASSHQGPSSYNSPLHFGNGTRLTVT.

The rearrangement uses TRBV10-3 and TRBJ2-7; a possible D gene is TRBD2 (5 bases). This CDR3 comprises 13 residues. Per germline, CDR1 ENHRY and CDR2 SYGVKD. The V end was cut by 4 bases, the J end by 5 bases, with 12 bases between. CDR3 sequence reads: CAISVKDGNEQYF. The CDR3 DNA sequence: TGTGCCATCAGTGTAAAGGACGGGAACGAGCAGTACTTC.

This clonotype was counted ten times or more. The V and J genes are TRBV7-9 and TRBJ1-2; TRBD1 matches 9 bases. V dropped 5 bases and J dropped 2; count of bases not matched to a gene: 9. The germline V gene has CDR1 SEHNR and CDR2 FQNEAQ (reference sequence). The CDR3 has 16 amino acids. The CDR3 DNA reads TGTGCCAGCAGCACGCTAAGGACAGGGGCGAACTATGGCTACACCTTC. Its translation is CASSTLRTGANYGYTF.

This clonotype was seen many times. This chain joins TRBV29-1 and TRBJ2-7; the D call may be TRBD1 or TRBD2 (7 bases each). V dropped 7 bases and J dropped 3 bases, with 25 bases sitting between them. The CDR3 consists of 16 residues. Germline values: CDR1 SQVTM, CDR2 ANQGSEA. CDR3 DNA: TGCAGCGGTCGGGACAGACCAACAGGGACTAACTACGAGCAGTACTTC. Translating it yields CSGRDRPTGTNYEQYF.

This clonotype showed up many times. The chain combines TRBV27 with TRBJ1-2; 9 bases line up with TRBD1. There are 15 residues in the CDR3. In germline, CDR1 is MNHEY, CDR2 SMNVEV (reference sequence). V gave up 0 bases and J gave up 4 bases; unmatched junction bases: 3. CDR3: CASSLSGQGVYGYTF. CDR3 in DNA: TGTGCCAGCAGTTTATCGGGACAGGGAGTCTATGGCTACACCTTC.

Many counts were recorded for this clonotype. CDR3 loop: CASSEARREAFF. The CDR3 coding sequence is TGTGCCAGCAGTGAAGCTAGGCGTGAAGCTTTCTTT. The chain combines TRBV2 with TRBJ1-1; D is unclear. The CDR3 extends over 12 amino acids. The V gene lost 0 bases and the J gene lost 7 bases, with 6 bases spanning the gap. Per the germline V gene, CDR1 is SNHLY and CDR2 is FYNNEI.

The V gene is TRBV20-1, the J gene TRBJ1-6; 12 nucleotides agree with TRBD1. The CDR3 has 19 amino acids. CDR1 and CDR2 from the germline V gene are DFQATT and SNEGSKA (reference sequence). Germline trimming cut 2 bases from V and 6 bases from J; bases unmatched to any gene: 14. The CDR3 sequence is CSARPPGTGGPRVNSPLHF. CDR3 DNA sequence: TGCAGTGCTAGACCACCCGGGACAGGGGGCCCAAGGGTTAATTCACCCCTCCACTTT.

The CDR3 spells CASSLVGGKISYEQYF. Written as DNA, the CDR3 is TGTGCCAGCAGCTTAGTGGGGGGCAAGATCTCCTACGAGCAGTACTTC. The chain recombines TRBV7-8 with TRBJ2-7; either TRBD1 or TRBD2 may supply D (6 bases each). CDR1 and CDR2 from the germline V gene are SGHVS and FQNEAQ. V shed 1 base and J shed 0 bases, with 13 bases lying between them. The CDR3 is 16 residues long. The full variable domain, completed using reference TRBV7-8 and TRBJ2-7, is GAGVSQSPRYKVAKRGQDVALRCDPISGHVSLFWYQQALGQGPEFLTYFQNEAQLDKSGLPSDRFFAERPEGSVSTLKIQRTQQEDSAVYLCASSLVGGKISYEQYFGPGTRLTVT.

At least ten counts were recorded for this clonotype. V gene TRBV5-5 combines with J gene TRBJ1-1, with a weak D call TRBD1 (5 bases). The germline CDR1 and CDR2 sequences are SGHKS and YYEKEE (reference sequence). V lost 5 bases, J lost 1 base, and 12 bases lay in between. The CDR3 runs to 14 residues. The DNA for the CDR3 is TGTGCCAGCAGTTGGAGGGGAGAGAACACTGAAGCTTTCTTT. Amino acid sequence: CASSWRGENTEAFF.

In its sample, this clonotype was seen many times. This rearrangement joins TRBV19 to TRBJ2-5; 7 nucleotides agree with TRBD1. Germline V lookup: CDR1 LNHDA, CDR2 SQIVND (reference sequence). The CDR3 is 15 residues long. The J segment lost 1 base and the V segment lost 3 bases, leaving 5 bases of the junction unmatched. The CDR3 coding sequence is TGTGCCAGTAGTATCCAGGGACAGCGCCAAGAGACCCAGTACTTC. Amino acid sequence: CASSIQGQRQETQYF.

On this clonotype itself: Since a much larger clone is just one base distant, this may be a read error. The rearrangement links TRBV7-9 to TRBJ1-4, with D perhaps matching TRBD1 (6 bases). The CDR3 totals 14 residues. Germline values: CDR1 SEHNR, CDR2 FQNEAQ (reference sequence). V was trimmed by 4 bases and J by 3 bases, leaving 9 bases between them. The CDR3 DNA sequence: TGTGCCAGCAGCTCGGGACACTCTAATGAAAAACTGTTTTTT. Protein: CASSSGHSNEKLFF.

The chain joins TRBV10-3 to TRBJ1-2; possibly TRBD1 for D (5 bases). This CDR3 contains 12 residues. V was cut by 2 bases and J by 7 bases, with 8 bases left in between. The germline CDR1 and CDR2 sequences are ENHRY and SYGVKD. The CDR3 reads CAISEQGFGYTF. The CDR3, as DNA: TGTGCCATCAGTGAGCAGGGATTTGGCTACACCTTC.

Many counts were recorded for this clonotype. J is TRBJ2-7 and V is TRBV7-8, with 9 bases fitting TRBD1. J gave up 2 bases and V 5 bases, and 4 bases lay outside the gene matches. Germline V gene lookup returns CDR1 SGHVS and CDR2 FQNEAQ. The CDR3 length is 14 residues. CDR3 coding DNA: TGTGCCAGCAGCGGGGACAGGGAAACCTACGAGCAGTACTTC. Translation gives CASSGDRETYEQYF.

This clonotype was seen a few times. The V call is TRBV12-3 or TRBV12-4, the J call TRBJ1-1, with unresolved D. The ends were cut back, 7 bases at V and 1 base at J, with 13 bases in the middle. The CDR3 has 14 residues. The CDR3 region is CASNLPVSNTEAFF. In nucleotides, the CDR3 is TGTGCCAGCAATCTACCAGTCTCGAACACTGAAGCTTTCTTT.